This record covers a single TCR beta chain. Its antigen is undetermined. Data came from immunoSEQ multiplex PCR; TCRdb stores just in-frame clones and leaves some out. This table has tens of thousands of clones, about nine tenths appearing once. These data come from a study of T cells in localized non-small cell lung cancer. Overall study findings and caveats: There were a median 57 of the top 100 tumor clones appearing in adjacent lung.

The CDR3 consists of 15 residues. Germline-derived CDR1 and CDR2 are SGHRS and YFSETQ. The V segment lost 4 bases and the J segment 2 bases; nucleotides outside the gene matches: 5. Source: peripheral blood, taken before any cancer treatment. The clonotype comes from a woman aged 35 to 75 with stage I lung adenocarcinoma. The chain joins TRBV5-1 to TRBJ2-7; 11 bases are shared with TRBD2. In DNA, the CDR3 is TGCGCCAGCAGCGCGGGGGGACTAGCGGCCTACGAGCAGTACTTC. Protein product: CASSAGGLAAYEQYF.